This TCR beta chain comes out of a study of PD-L1 blockade in urothelial cancer. Whole-study context: Blood drawn 3 weeks (second dose) and 6 weeks after treatment start was analyzed.

The CDR3 covers 15 residues. Germline values: CDR1 KGHSH, CDR2 LQKENI. V was pared by 3 bases and J by 2 bases, with 11 bases between. The time point is: peripheral blood 6 weeks after treatment start. The repertoire was sequenced with immunoSEQ multiplex PCR; TCRdb's copy has only in-frame clones and lacks some. The sample lists 29,000 or so clones, about four fifths occurring once. The chain is built from TRBV18 and TRBJ2-1; D not resolved. This clonotype was obtained from a man aged 65-85 years with urothelial cancer. The starting material was PBMCs, obtained around atezolizumab (anti-PD-L1) treatment. Here the CDR3 reads CASSPVRGTYNEQFF. The CDR3 DNA reads TGTGCCAGCTCACCGGTACGCGGAACCTACAATGAGCAGTTCTTC.